One sample yielded the 22 T cell receptor beta chains listed below, sequenced in a study of radiotherapy plus CTLA-4 blockade in lung cancer. Data came from immunoSEQ multiplex PCR; TCRdb stores just in-frame clones and leaves some out. In the table there are about 77,000 clones, roughly four fifths of which are singletons. The sample in question was peripheral blood, obtained from a patient treated with radiotherapy plus ipilimumab. The receptors derive from a human donor with non-small cell lung cancer whose response to radiotherapy plus ipilimumab could not be evaluated.

This sequence joins TRBV30 and TRBJ1-4; D is ambiguous. The V end lost 0 bases, the J end lost 4 bases, and 6 bases lay between the germline ends. Per the germline V gene, CDR1 is GTSNPN and CDR2 is SVGIG (reference sequence). The CDR3 covers 13 residues. CDR3 protein: CAWSVSFNEKLFF. CDR3 nucleotide sequence: TGTGCCTGGAGTGTTTCCTTTAATGAAAAACTGTTTTTT.

The chain uses TRBV5-4 and TRBJ1-4, with TRBD1 matching 8 bases. Germline CDR1 and CDR2: SGHNT and YYREEE (reference sequence). The CDR3 spans 15 residues. V lost 4 bases to trimming and J lost 5 bases; unmatched junction nucleotides: 7. CDR3 nucleotide sequence: TGTGCCAGCAGCCCGGGACAGGTTAGCAATGAAAAACTGTTTTTT. As protein: CASSPGQVSNEKLFF.

The CDR3: CASQGTGGNTEAFF. The CDR3 DNA follows: TGCGCCAGCCAGGGAACGGGGGGGAACACTGAAGCTTTCTTT. The chain links TRBV5-1 to TRBJ1-1, with a weak D call TRBD1 (5 bases). Trimming removed 7 bases from V and 1 base from J, with 14 bases in between. The CDR3 runs to 14 residues. Germline V gives CDR1 SGHRS, CDR2 YFSETQ.

This rearrangement joins TRBV6-1 to TRBJ1-2; TRBD1 is a possible D gene (6 bases). Germline loops: CDR1 MNHNS, CDR2 SASEGT. V lost 2 bases, J lost 4 bases, and 14 bases lay in between. This CDR3 comprises 15 residues. The CDR3 loop reads CASSERPGVPYGYTF. CDR3 nucleotide sequence: TGTGCCAGCAGTGAAAGGCCAGGGGTTCCCTATGGCTACACCTTC.

V is TRBV2 and J is TRBJ1-2, with a weak D call TRBD1 (6 bases). Trimming took 3 bases from V and 7 from J, leaving 12 bases between them. The CDR3 has 13 residues. In germline, CDR1 is SNHLY, CDR2 FYNNEI. The DNA for the CDR3 is TGTGCCAGCAGTGATAATACAGGGACTGGCTACACCTTC. Translated: CASSDNTGTGYTF. The variable domain in full, completed from reference TRBV2 and TRBJ1-2, reads EPEVTQTPSHQVTQMGQEVILRCVPISNHLYFYWYRQILGQKVEFLVSFYNNEISEKSEIFDDQFSVERPDGSNFTLKIRSTKLEDSAMYFCASSDNTGTGYTFGSGTRLTVV.

This clone was seen only once. The rearrangement uses TRBV11-2 and TRBJ2-5; tentatively, D is TRBD2 (5 bases). There are 15 residues in the CDR3. Deletions cut 0 bases from V and 2 bases from J, with 10 bases between. CDR1 and CDR2 from the germline V gene are SGHAT and FQNNGV. CDR3 sequence: CASSLERTGQETQYF. The CDR3 bases are TGTGCCAGCAGCTTAGAAAGGACGGGACAAGAGACCCAGTACTTC.

The chain has TRBV19 and TRBJ2-1, with 11 bases lining up with TRBD2. Trimming took 7 bases from V and 3 from J; bases not matched to a gene: 5. Germline V gene data show CDR1 as LNHDA and CDR2 as SQIVND (reference sequence). This CDR3 is built from 15 residues. The DNA for the CDR3 is TGTGCCAGTACCCCCCTAGCGGGAGGCTACAATGAGCAGTTCTTC. It is translated as CASTPLAGGYNEQFF.

This sequence joins TRBV28 and TRBJ2-3; 7 bases line up with TRBD2. Germline CDR1 is MDHEN and CDR2 is SYDVKM. The J segment lost 5 bases and the V segment lost 3 bases, leaving 14 bases of the junction unmatched. The CDR3 runs to 17 residues. In DNA, the CDR3 is TGTGCCAGCAGTTTCCGCGACGGGAGGATTGAGAAAGATACGCAGTATTTT. Translation gives CASSFRDGRIEKDTQYF.

This chain connects TRBV19 to TRBJ1-5, with 9 positions matching TRBD1. The junction had 6 bases not matched to a gene; V was cut back by 7 bases and J by 2 bases. Germline assignment: CDR1 LNHDA and CDR2 SQIVND (reference sequence). This CDR3 has 15 amino acids. The CDR3 loop is CASTPGQGGNQPQHF. CDR3 nucleotides: TGTGCCAGTACTCCGGGACAGGGAGGCAATCAGCCCCAGCATTTT. The full variable domain, completed using reference TRBV19 and TRBJ1-5, is DGGITQSPKYLFRKEGQNVTLSCEQNLNHDAMYWYRQDPGQGLRLIYYSQIVNDFQKGDIAEGYSVSREKKESFPLTVTSAQKNPTAFYLCASTPGQGGNQPQHFGDGTRLSIL.

J is TRBJ2-5 and V is TRBV18; 7 bases map to TRBD2. The J call may not be correct, given that the DNA end is closer to TRBJ2-7. The CDR3 has 16 residues. Germline CDR1 is KGHSH and CDR2 is LQKENI. The CDR3 DNA sequence: TGTGCCAGCTCACAACCACGGGGCGTAGCGGGCTACGAGCAGTACTTC. It codes for CASSQPRGVAGYEQYF.

DNA for the CDR3: TGCGCCAGCGCTAAACAGGGTGGCGGCGGTGGGGACACTGAAGCTTTCTTT. It encodes CASAKQGGGGGDTEAFF. V gene TRBV5-1 combines with J gene TRBJ1-1, with a possible D match to TRBD1 (6 bases). Germline V CDR1 and CDR2: SGHRS, YFSETQ. The CDR3 is made up of 17 amino acids. The ends were cut back, 7 bases at V and 3 bases at J, with 25 bases in the middle.

A few counts support this clone. The chain couples TRBV5-4 to TRBJ1-2; D gene uncertain. Between the trimmed V and J ends, which lost 4 bases and 7 bases, there was a span of 11 bases. Germline CDR1 reads SGHNT; CDR2 reads YYREEE (reference sequence). The CDR3 is made up of 12 amino acids. In DNA, the CDR3 is TGTGCCAGCAGCCCCTACAGCTCTGGCTACACCTTC. Protein sequence: CASSPYSSGYTF.

V and J are TRBV4-3 and TRBJ1-5, with D uncertain. CDR1 is LGHNA, CDR2 YSLEER, per germline. V was pared by 4 bases and J by 9 bases, with 19 bases between. This CDR3 has 15 amino acids. The CDR3 here is CASSPAAQTDWPQHF. CDR3 in DNA: TGCGCCAGCAGCCCAGCAGCCCAAACAGATTGGCCCCAGCATTTT.

A single count supports this clone. V and J are TRBV4-1 and TRBJ2-1; D may be TRBD2 (5 bases). CDR1 and CDR2 (germline): MGHRA, YSYEKL. The V gene lost 1 base and the J gene lost 0 bases, with 13 bases spanning the gap. The CDR3 consists of 17 residues. In DNA form, the CDR3 reads TGCGCCAGCAGCCAAGCCGCTACTCGGGACTCCTACAATGAGCAGTTCTTC. This codes for CASSQAATRDSYNEQFF.

This chain links TRBV27 with TRBJ1-1, with D perhaps TRBD1 (5 bases). From germline, CDR1 is MNHEY and CDR2 SMNVEV (reference sequence). The ends were cut back, 5 bases at V and 2 bases at J, with 18 bases in the middle. The CDR3 contains 16 residues. The DNA of the CDR3 is TGTGCCAGCAGTCTAACCGGCGGCAGGGCCAACACTGAAGCTTTCTTT. This sequence encodes CASSLTGGRANTEAFF.

A few counts support this clone. The chain links TRBV6-5 to TRBJ1-6; a weak D match, TRBD1 (6 bases). The germline gives CDR1 MNHEY, CDR2 SVGAGI. V dropped 11 bases and J dropped 4 bases, with 12 bases sitting between them. The CDR3 is 13 amino acids. CDR3 in DNA: TGTGCCGTACAGGGCCTATATAATTCACCCCTCCACTTT. This codes for CAVQGLYNSPLHF.

The genes are TRBV7-6 and TRBJ1-3; D perhaps matches TRBD1 (6 bases). With 5 bases removed from V and 1 base from J, the gap between germline ends came to 21 bases. The CDR3 is made up of 18 amino acids. Germline CDR1 is SGHVS and CDR2 is FNYEAQ. The CDR3 region has the DNA TGTGCCAGCAGCCTGGGGGGGGCAGGAACACTATCTGGAAACACCATATATTTT. Its translation is CASSLGGAGTLSGNTIYF.

The chain links TRBV28 to TRBJ2-1; tentatively, D is TRBD2 (6 bases). V dropped 3 bases and J dropped 4 bases, with 10 bases sitting between them. CDR1 is MDHEN and CDR2 is SYDVKM in the germline V gene. CDR3 length: 14 residues. CDR3 DNA: TGTGCCAGCAGTTTTTATCTAGCGTACAATGAGCAGTTCTTC. It specifies CASSFYLAYNEQFF. The whole variable domain, filled in from reference TRBV28 and TRBJ2-1, reads DVKVTQSSRYLVKRTGEKVFLECVQDMDHENMFWYRQDPGLGLRLIYFSYDVKMKEKGDIPEGYSVSREKKERFSLILESASTNQTSMYLCASSFYLAYNEQFFGPGTRLTVL.

The J gene is TRBJ2-2, the V gene TRBV5-1; a possible D gene is TRBD1 (6 bases). This CDR3 has 14 amino acids. Trimming took 2 bases from V and 8 from J, leaving 13 bases between them. Germline CDR1 SGHRS, CDR2 YFSETQ. This CDR3 reads CASSFFRGGGELFF. For the CDR3, the DNA is TGCGCCAGCAGCTTTTTCAGGGGTGGAGGGGAGCTGTTTTTT.

This clone was found a few times. This may arise from a read error, as a much more abundant clone is one base away. The chain is built from TRBV5-1 and TRBJ2-7; D is unclear. The CDR3 runs 12 residues. V shed 4 bases and J shed 0 bases, with 5 bases lying between them. Germline CDR1 is SGHRS and CDR2 is YFSETQ. Here the CDR3 reads CASSLSSYEQYF. CDR3 nucleotides: TGCGCCAGCAGCCTGAGCTCCTACGAGCAGTACTTC.

The chain combines TRBV19 with TRBJ2-3; unclear D gene. In germline, CDR1 is LNHDA, CDR2 SQIVND (reference sequence). Deletions cut 6 bases from V and 6 bases from J, with 13 bases between. The CDR3 is 13 residues long. The CDR3 is CASRGSGWDTQYF. The CDR3 DNA is TGTGCCAGTAGAGGATCCGGGTGGGATACGCAGTATTTT. Variable domain in full (rest from reference TRBV19 and TRBJ2-3): DGGITQSPKYLFRKEGQNVTLSCEQNLNHDAMYWYRQDPGQGLRLIYYSQIVNDFQKGDIAEGYSVSREKKESFPLTVTSAQKNPTAFYLCASRGSGWDTQYFGPGTRLTVL.

The chain combines TRBV7-8 with TRBJ2-4; 13 bases fit TRBD2. CDR3 length: 14 residues. The V and J ends lost 5 bases and 14 bases, in that order; junction bases with no gene match: 9. Germline CDR1 SGHVS, CDR2 FQNEAQ. This chain's CDR3 is CASSLGLAGRKEYF. The CDR3, as DNA: TGTGCCAGCAGCCTGGGACTAGCGGGAAGGAAAGAGTACTTC. Full variable domain (outside the CDR3, taken from reference TRBV7-8 and TRBJ2-4): GAGVSQSPRYKVAKRGQDVALRCDPISGHVSLFWYQQALGQGPEFLTYFQNEAQLDKSGLPSDRFFAERPEGSVSTLKIQRTQQEDSAVYLCASSLGLAGRKEYFGAGTRLSVL.